The 29 T cell receptor beta chains given below trace back to one sample, sequenced in a study of PD-L1 blockade in urothelial cancer. Profiled with immunoSEQ multiplex PCR; TCRdb holds only in-frame clones, not every one. In the table there are roughly 50,000 clones, roughly 77% of which are singletons. The sequences come from PBMCs, collected around atezolizumab (anti-PD-L1) treatment. The receptors were sampled from a man between 65 and 85 years old with urothelial cancer.

This clone was counted ten times or more. This chain links TRBV19 with TRBJ1-2, with 7 nucleotides matching TRBD1. The germline gives CDR1 LNHDA, CDR2 SQIVND (reference sequence). V shed 7 bases and J 5 bases; nucleotides not matched to a gene: 13. CDR3 length: 15 residues. The CDR3 spells CASTNRGDPQYGYTF. CDR3 in DNA: TGTGCCAGTACTAACAGGGGCGATCCCCAGTATGGCTACACCTTC.

The chain employs TRBV2 and TRBJ1-5, with 7 bases identical to TRBD1. With 4 bases clipped from V and 9 bases from J, the junction kept 12 bases outside the gene matches. The CDR3 length is 15 residues. Germline V gene sequence: CDR1 SNHLY, CDR2 FYNNEI. The CDR3 nucleotides are TGTGCCAGCAGTGGGGGACAGCCCGTGAGTCGGCCCCAGCATTTT. It encodes CASSGGQPVSRPQHF.

This clone has more than one count but fewer than ten. CDR3 loop: CASSQVGTGGQGETQYF. The CDR3 nucleotides read TGCGCCAGCAGCCAAGTGGGGACAGGGGGCCAAGGGGAGACCCAGTACTTC. The chain recombines TRBV4-1 with TRBJ2-5, with 12 positions matching TRBD1. The CDR3 runs to 17 residues. Germline assignment: CDR1 MGHRA and CDR2 YSYEKL. Germline trimming cut 1 base from V and 5 bases from J; bases unmatched to any gene: 8.

This clone turned up a few times. This CDR3 is also generated by other DNA sequences in the sample. The chain is built from TRBV4-2 and TRBJ1-4; D call uncertain. The V gene lost 1 base and the J gene lost 5 bases, with 11 bases spanning the gap. The germline V gene has CDR1 LGHNA and CDR2 YNFKEQ. This CDR3 comprises 15 residues. CDR3 nucleotides: TGTGCCAGCAGCCAAGTTGCGGGAAGGAATGAAAAACTGTTTTTT. Its protein is CASSQVAGRNEKLFF.

In its sample, this clone was seen once. CDR3 DNA sequence: TGTGCCAGCAGCCCGGGCGGGGGCAGCACAGATACGCAGTATTTT. It translates to CASSPGGGSTDTQYF. The chain joins TRBV11-2 to TRBJ2-3; tentative D call: TRBD2 (7 bases). The CDR3 spans 15 residues. Germline CDR1 and CDR2: SGHAT and FQNNGV. The germline V and J ends were trimmed by 5 bases and 0 bases, with 12 bases remaining between them.

DNA for the CDR3: TGTGCCAGCAGGGGGACTAGCGGGACCACCGGGGAGCTGTTTTTT. Translated: CASRGTSGTTGELFF. This chain joins TRBV6-6 and TRBJ2-2; 13 bases line up with TRBD2. CDR1 and CDR2 (germline): MNHNY, SVGAGI (reference sequence). This CDR3 is 15 amino acids long. J was trimmed by 4 bases and V by 6 bases; bases with no gene match: 2.

The genes are TRBV5-1 and TRBJ2-5; TRBD1 might be the D (5 bases). Trimming removed 1 base at V and 0 bases at J, with 7 bases between. The germline V gene encodes CDR1 SGHRS and CDR2 YFSETQ. CDR3 size: 14 residues. The CDR3 region is CASSLSGNQETQYF. The CDR3 DNA follows: TGCGCCAGCAGCTTGTCAGGGAACCAAGAGACCCAGTACTTC.

The V and J genes are TRBV2 and TRBJ1-1, with TRBD1 matching 8 bases. V lost 8 bases, J lost 10 bases, and 18 bases stayed unmatched. This CDR3 is 15 amino acids long. The germline CDR1 and CDR2 sequences are SNHLY and FYNNEI. CDR3: CASRLRGQAVPGAFF. The CDR3 DNA is TGTGCCAGCCGCCTCCGGGGACAGGCAGTGCCGGGAGCTTTCTTT.

This chain links TRBV4-3 with TRBJ2-3; D uncertain. The germline CDR1 and CDR2 sequences are LGHNA and YSLEER. V was cut by 0 bases and J by 2 bases, with 3 bases left in between. The CDR3 sequence is 13 residues long. DNA of the CDR3: TGCGCCAGCAGCCAAGACTACACAGATACGCAGTATTTT. Translated, it gives CASSQDYTDTQYF.

This clone showed up just a few times. This sequence joins TRBV19 and TRBJ2-1, with D tentatively TRBD1 (10 bases). The germline V gene encodes CDR1 LNHDA and CDR2 SQIVND (reference sequence). This CDR3 is 17 amino acids long. V lost 9 bases, J lost 6 bases, and 27 bases lay in between. Here the CDR3 reads CARPMDRGTSSGNEQFF. In DNA form, the CDR3 reads TGTGCCAGACCAATGGACAGGGGGACTAGCTCTGGCAATGAGCAGTTCTTC.

This chain connects TRBV20-1 to TRBJ2-7; the D gene is possibly TRBD1 (5 bases). This CDR3 contains 11 residues. CDR1 is DFQATT, CDR2 SNEGSKA, per germline (reference sequence). DNA of the CDR3: TGCAGCGCCTACGACAGTTACGAGCAGTACTTC. Residues: CSAYDSYEQYF.

This clone appeared a few times. The chain has TRBV5-4 and TRBJ1-2; D unresolved. CDR1 is SGHNT, CDR2 YYREEE, per germline (reference sequence). The V end lost 4 bases, the J end lost 3 bases, and 16 bases lay between the germline ends. The CDR3 sequence is 15 residues long. CDR3 loop: CASSQYNRVDYGYTF. CDR3 coding DNA: TGTGCCAGCAGCCAGTACAACAGAGTGGACTATGGCTACACCTTC.

The chain links TRBV27 to TRBJ2-3, with D perhaps matching TRBD1 (5 bases). This CDR3 is built from 13 residues. Trimming removed 3 bases at V and 4 bases at J, with 8 bases between. Looked up from germline, CDR1 is MNHEY and CDR2 is SMNVEV (reference sequence). CDR3 bases: TGTGCCAGCAGTTTGGGGCCCCCAGATACGCAGTATTTT. Translating gives CASSLGPPDTQYF.

This chain links TRBV5-1 with TRBJ2-1; 11 nucleotides agree with TRBD2. Trimming cost V 0 bases and J 5 bases; bases outside gene matches: 1. Germline V CDR1 and CDR2: SGHRS, YFSETQ. The CDR3 runs 15 residues. DNA for the CDR3: TGCGCCAGCAGCTTGGTAGCGGGGGGGAACAATGAGCAGTTCTTC. Translating it yields CASSLVAGGNNEQFF. Looking up the rest from reference TRBV5-1 and TRBJ2-1 gives the full variable domain: KAGVTQTPRYLIKTRGQQVTLSCSPISGHRSVSWYQQTPGQGLQFLFEYFSETQRNKGNFPGRFSGRQFSNSRSEMNVSTLELGDSALYLCASSLVAGGNNEQFFGPGTRLTVL.

The chain links TRBV27 to TRBJ2-1; TRBD2 agrees at 11 bases. Germline V CDR1 and CDR2: MNHEY, SMNVEV (reference sequence). This CDR3 is 15 amino acids long. V was pared by 3 bases and J by 6 bases, with 4 bases of the junction left unmatched. CDR3 sequence reads: CASSLGSGRGNEQFF. The CDR3 nucleotides read TGTGCCAGCAGTTTGGGTAGCGGGAGGGGCAATGAGCAGTTCTTC.

J is TRBJ1-1 and V is TRBV10-3; the D gene is possibly TRBD1 (5 bases). Germline CDR1 and CDR2: ENHRY and SYGVKD. V was trimmed by 10 bases and J by 5 bases, leaving 11 bases between them. This CDR3 is 11 amino acids long. The CDR3 DNA reads as TGTGCCAGCGGGGGAGGTACTGAAGCTTTCTTT. Encoded protein: CASGGGTEAFF.

By share, this clone ranks as medium-sized. Sequence at one end of the junction differs from germline and may be a read error. The chain employs TRBV7-7 and TRBJ2-5; unclear D gene. The CDR3 runs to 13 residues. Germline CDR1 and CDR2: SSHAT and FNYEAQ (reference sequence). CDR3 nucleotides: TGTGCTAGCAGCTTAGACTTTCAAGAGACCCAGTACTTC. This sequence encodes CASSLDFQETQYF.

This clone was seen a handful of times. The V gene is TRBV6-5, the J gene TRBJ1-6; weak D call: TRBD1 (5 bases). Germline V CDR1 and CDR2: MNHEY, SVGAGI. The CDR3 sequence is 15 residues long. V lost 0 bases, J lost 10 bases, and 13 bases lay in between. DNA of the CDR3: TGTGCCAGCAGTTACTCGAGGCAGGGCTTATCACCCCTCCACTTT. Amino acid sequence: CASSYSRQGLSPLHF.

This sequence joins TRBV19 and TRBJ1-5; TRBD1 matches at 9 bases. Trimming cost V 7 bases and J 3 bases; bases outside gene matches: 4. The germline V gene has CDR1 LNHDA and CDR2 SQIVND (reference sequence). This CDR3 has 14 amino acids. The CDR3 loop reads CASMTGGNNQPQHF. CDR3 DNA sequence: TGTGCCAGTATGACAGGGGGAAACAATCAGCCCCAGCATTTT.

This chain uses TRBV5-6 with TRBJ2-1, with D possibly TRBD1 on 6 matching bases. Per germline, CDR1 SGHDT and CDR2 YYEEEE. This CDR3 comprises 14 residues. Trimming shortened V by 0 bases and J by 2 bases, and 6 bases separated the two germline ends. This CDR3 is CASSLAGAYNEQFF. As DNA, the CDR3 is TGTGCCAGCAGCTTGGCAGGGGCCTACAATGAGCAGTTCTTC.

V usage is TRBV4-3 and J usage is TRBJ2-3, with D perhaps matching TRBD1 (5 bases). This CDR3 has 15 residues. Deletions cut 4 bases from V and 5 bases from J, with 16 bases between. Germline values: CDR1 LGHNA, CDR2 YSLEER. The CDR3 DNA follows: TGCGCCAGCAGCCCCCAAGGGCAGGGAAGAGATACGCAGTATTTT. Its translation: CASSPQGQGRDTQYF.

The rearrangement links TRBV18 to TRBJ1-1; the D gene is possibly TRBD1 (6 bases). Between the trimmed V and J ends, which lost 6 bases and 5 bases, there was a span of 13 bases. The CDR3 length is 13 residues. CDR1 KGHSH and CDR2 LQKENI come from the germline V gene. DNA for the CDR3: TGTGCCAGCTCGTCCACAGGGCTAACTGAAGCTTTCTTT. It yields the protein CASSSTGLTEAFF.

V and J are TRBV15 and TRBJ2-5; 8 bases align to TRBD2. V shed 2 bases and J 5 bases; nucleotides not matched to a gene: 7. Germline lookup yields CDR1 LNHNV and CDR2 YYDKDF (reference sequence). This CDR3 contains 15 residues. CDR3 amino acids: CATSRSGGGGETQYF. The DNA of the CDR3 is TGTGCCACCAGCAGAAGCGGGGGAGGAGGGGAGACCCAGTACTTC.

The chain has TRBV28 and TRBJ1-4, with 9 nucleotides matching TRBD1. Unmatched junction bases numbered 14, after V lost 5 bases and J lost 10 bases. The CDR3 length is 16 residues. Per the germline V gene, CDR1 is MDHEN and CDR2 is SYDVKM. CDR3 sequence (DNA): TGTGCCAGCAGTAGTCCGGGACAGGGCGGTTTGGGAAAACTGTTTTTT. Translation: CASSSPGQGGLGKLFF.

The rearrangement links TRBV5-1 to TRBJ2-5, with D perhaps matching TRBD1 (5 bases). Trimming removed 2 bases from V and 2 bases from J, with 13 bases in between. This CDR3 spans 15 amino acids. Germline V gene sequence: CDR1 SGHRS, CDR2 YFSETQ. CDR3: CASSFSGLEQETQYF. For the CDR3, the DNA is TGCGCCAGCAGCTTTTCAGGGTTGGAACAAGAGACCCAGTACTTC.

The CDR3 region has the DNA TGTGCCATCAGTGAGCCGGCGGAAGGCTACACCTTC. The encoded protein is CAISEPAEGYTF. This chain uses TRBV10-3 with TRBJ1-2; D call uncertain. This CDR3 has 12 amino acids. V shed 2 bases and J shed 8 bases, with 9 bases lying between them. The germline V gene encodes CDR1 ENHRY and CDR2 SYGVKD.

The chain links TRBV4-3 to TRBJ1-2; the match to TRBD1 covers 10 bases. The CDR3 consists of 17 residues. With 5 bases clipped from V and 2 bases from J, the junction kept 11 bases outside the gene matches. Per the germline V gene, CDR1 is LGHNA and CDR2 is YSLEER. CDR3 bases: TGCGCCAGCAGCGCGATATATCCGGGACAGGGGAACTATGGCTACACCTTC. Protein sequence: CASSAIYPGQGNYGYTF.

This clone was found once. The V and J genes are TRBV29-1 and TRBJ2-5; 10 bases fit TRBD1. The V segment lost 4 bases and the J segment 5 bases; nucleotides outside the gene matches: 4. The CDR3 contains 13 residues. From germline, CDR1 is SQVTM and CDR2 ANQGSEA. The CDR3 protein is CSVGGTGEETQYF. CDR3 bases: TGCAGCGTTGGGGGGACAGGGGAGGAGACCCAGTACTTC.

This clone is labeled medium-sized (0.01 to 0.1%). The chain couples TRBV4-2 to TRBJ2-7; 12 nucleotides match TRBD2. This CDR3 has 17 amino acids. J gave up 3 bases and V 1 base, and 7 bases lay outside the gene matches. Germline V lookup: CDR1 LGHNA, CDR2 YNFKEQ. CDR3 amino acids: CASSQAPTSGGNYEQYF. CDR3 sequence (DNA): TGTGCCAGCAGCCAAGCCCCGACTAGCGGGGGAAACTACGAGCAGTACTTC.